The rows below give T cell receptor beta chains drawn from one sample of a study of blood T cells in healthy people across ages. MiXCR was run by TCRdb on the 5' RACE reads, yielding one entry per CDR3 protein. The table shows some 1.4 million distinct CDR3 sequences, with around 42% occurring only once. The source material was blood. All receptors derive from a woman younger than 35 in good health. CDR3s include the opening cysteine and the closing phenylalanine or tryptophan. The order of the fields is J gene, V gene, CDR3 protein.

>TRBJ2-5|TRBV7-2
CASSQNLGETQYF
>TRBJ2-1|TRBV20-1
CTAGEYNEQFF
>TRBJ2-5|TRBV12-3/TRBV12-4
CASNFRARETQYF
>TRBJ2-1|TRBV12-3/TRBV12-4
CASSLGGGGPGDEQFF
>TRBJ1-5|TRBV28
CASSFHQGTGNSNQPQHF
>TRBJ2-7|TRBV12-3/TRBV12-4
CASRLSRGLGVAGVWYEQYF
>TRBJ1-5|TRBV12-3/TRBV12-4
CASRSGGGTGNQPQHF
>TRBJ2-7|TRBV20-1
CSAKGPFTGGEQYF
>-|TRBV5-1
CASRSGDEQYF
>TRBJ2-3|TRBV7-9
CASSLEGLADTQYF
>TRBJ2-1|TRBV20-1
CSAPLELAVQETQFF
>TRBJ2-7|TRBV10-3
CAISAGVHEQYF
>TRBJ2-7|TRBV29-1
CSVFWGADSYEQYF
>TRBJ2-2|TRBV5-1
CASSLSGVANTGELFF
>TRBJ2-1|TRBV12-3/TRBV12-4
CASTRGRGEQFF
>TRBJ2-1|TRBV11-2
CASSLDYGDEQFF
>TRBJ2-3|TRBV20-1
CSAAGASGGISSTDTQYF
>TRBJ2-7|TRBV28
CASSEGQSSYEQYF
>TRBJ2-5|TRBV15
CATSRDHGGAQQETQYF
>TRBJ1-5|TRBV20-1
CSAREAATGRGQPQHF
>TRBJ2-1|TRBV11-3
CASSLGVGGGSYNEQFF
>TRBJ2-7|TRBV12-3/TRBV12-4
CASNSLAGSSYEQYF
>TRBJ1-2|TRBV2
CASSEGDSMSGYTF
>-|TRBV9
CASSVALRGEQYF
>TRBJ2-4|TRBV4-1
CASSQDRLAGSAVAKNIQYF
>TRBJ2-2|TRBV20-1
CSASQTSTGELFF
>TRBJ1-1|TRBV5-1
CASSLGFGTVDEAFF
>TRBJ1-1|TRBV7-9
CASKGQGSNEAFF
>TRBJ2-2|TRBV7-6
CASSLSSGWNTGELFF
>TRBJ2-7|TRBV4-1
CASRPGTSGVNSYEQYF
>TRBJ2-3|TRBV9
CASSDGLTWALGTDTQYF
>-|TRBV6-1
CASRADITYEQYF
>TRBJ1-1|TRBV20-1
CSARGKTGFNTEAFF
>TRBJ1-2|TRBV2
CASSEKVSYGYTF
>TRBJ2-4|TRBV3-1
CASSQGLAGRNIQYF
>TRBJ2-7|TRBV7-9
CASNVAGYEQYF
>TRBJ2-7|TRBV6-5
CASSYHYPEGSYEQYF
>TRBJ2-3|TRBV6-6
CASSSLGPASDTQYF
>-|TRBV15
CATSNRTGITYEQYF
>-|TRBV14
CASSQSGTSALRGYEQYF
>TRBJ2-3|TRBV11-2
CASSLELAGDFSTDTQYF
>TRBJ1-3|TRBV12-3/TRBV12-4
CASSTGDRTAGNTIYF
>TRBJ2-3|TRBV5-5
CASSLSSGGEDTQYF
>TRBJ2-1|TRBV7-7
CASSQNRPGSGSGEQFF
>TRBJ1-1|TRBV20-1
CSARVSPGRDTEAFF
>TRBJ2-7|TRBV6-5
CASRGERRYEQYF
>TRBJ2-1|TRBV10-3
CAISESAGELNEQFF
>TRBJ2-3|TRBV4-1
CASSQDNGEQYF
>TRBJ1-1|TRBV5-1
CASSLDSQGANTEAFF
>TRBJ2-5|TRBV20-1
CSASIPSGRTQETQYF
>TRBJ1-2|TRBV3-1
CASSQIRGTYGYTF
>TRBJ1-6|TRBV4-1
CASNPWGAGSPLHF
>TRBJ1-4|TRBV12-3/TRBV12-4
CASESTNEKLFF
>TRBJ1-2|TRBV28
CASTWGQGYGYTF
>TRBJ1-6|TRBV7-2
CASSLGVGQSPLHF